The 10 T cell receptor beta chains below all came from one sample that was sequenced in a study of T cell clonality in common variable immunodeficiency. Using immunoSEQ multiplex PCR, the repertoire was profiled, and TCRdb retains in-frame clones only, with some absent. The sample has about 29,000 clones, none seen only once. Sequencing input: peripheral blood mononuclear cells. The receptor set was obtained from a person aged 18 to 75 in good health.

This clone was picked up many times. The read ends 3 residues early relative to the CDR3; the germline J gene fills the gap. This chain links TRBV5-6 with TRBJ1-2; weak D call: TRBD1 (6 bases). Germline V CDR1 and CDR2: SGHDT, YYEEEE. CDR3 length equals 13 residues. V shed 4 bases and J shed 5 bases, with 12 bases lying between them. The covered CDR3 bases are TGTGCCAGCAGCCCTGGACAGAATTATGGC. Its protein product is CASSPGQNYG. The entire CDR3 is CASSPGQNYGYTF.

At least ten counts were recorded for this clone. The read falls 3 residues short of the CDR3 end, and the missing part is taken from the germline J gene. The V and J genes are TRBV7-6 and TRBJ2-6, with 8 bases fitting TRBD1. Germline lookup yields CDR1 SGHVS and CDR2 FNYEAQ. Trimming took 5 bases from V and 6 from J; bases not matched to a gene: 9. The CDR3 has 16 amino acids. CDR3 loop: CASSLTGGSVANVLTF. CDR3 bases read: TGTGCCAGCAGCCTAACAGGGGGGTCGGTGGCCAACGTC.

This clone was seen repeatedly, ten times or more. The junction and the germline gene differ at one end; a read error may be behind it. The CDR3 extends 3 residues past the end of the read, so its final part is completed from the germline J gene. V is TRBV6-4 and J is TRBJ1-4; D gene unclear. The germline V gene has CDR1 MRHNA and CDR2 SNTAGT. This CDR3 has 14 residues. The CDR3 loop is CASRIDITSEKLFF. The CDR3 DNA, read in part, is TGTGCCAGCAGGATAGACATTACTAGTGAAAAA.

This clone showed up just a few times. Coverage ceases 3 residues before the CDR3 finishes, and the germline J gene fills in the end. The V call is TRBV2, the J call TRBJ1-6; the match to TRBD1 covers 7 bases. V lost 5 bases to trimming and J lost 10 bases; unmatched junction nucleotides: 11. CDR1 SNHLY and CDR2 FYNNEI come from the germline V gene. The CDR3 loop spans 15 amino acids. The sequenced CDR3 bases are TGTGCCAGCAGTTACATACGACAGGGCGGATCACCC. This gives the protein CASSYIRQGGSP. The whole CDR3 is CASSYIRQGGSPLHF.

This clone showed up many times. The read stops 3 residues short of the end of the CDR3; the missing end is completed from the germline J gene. The chain has TRBV18 and TRBJ2-1; no definite D call. Trimming pared 4 bases from V and 6 bases from J, leaving 7 bases between. This CDR3 is built from 12 residues. Germline V gene sequence: CDR1 KGHSH, CDR2 LQKENI. The CDR3 bases that were read are TGTGCCAGCTCACTACAGCTCAATGAG. Amino acid sequence: CASSLQLNE. The full CDR3 reads CASSLQLNEQFF.

This clone was counted ten times or more. The read stops 3 residues short of the end of the CDR3; the missing end is completed from the germline J gene. The chain carries TRBV19 and TRBJ2-7; 7 positions match TRBD2. The CDR3 contains 14 residues. V shed 7 bases, J shed 0 bases, and the junction held 6 bases outside the gene matches. Germline values: CDR1 LNHDA, CDR2 SQIVND (reference sequence). The CDR3 DNA, read in part, is TGTGCCAGTACGGCGGGCGGGAGCTCCTACGAG. Translating gives CASTAGGSSYE. The CDR3, in full, reads CASTAGGSSYEQYF.

Regarding this clone: The read falls 3 residues short of the CDR3 end, and the missing part is taken from the germline J gene. This chain joins TRBV20-1 and TRBJ2-5; tentatively, D is TRBD2 (6 bases). Trimming pared 2 bases from V and 2 bases from J, leaving 15 bases between. The CDR3 has 15 amino acids. CDR1 is DFQATT and CDR2 is SNEGSKA in the germline V gene (reference sequence). The CDR3 sequence is CSARTAGTSQETQYF. The CDR3 DNA, read in part, is TGCAGTGCTAGAACGGCCGGGACTTCACAAGAGACC.

This clone has a count of ten or more. The read terminates 3 residues ahead of where the CDR3 ends, so the germline J gene completes it. The rearrangement links TRBV19 to TRBJ1-4; D not resolved. V was cut by 4 bases and J by 5 bases, with 5 bases left in between. Germline CDR1 is LNHDA and CDR2 is SQIVND (reference sequence). This CDR3 is 12 amino acids long. CDR3 DNA, as far as it was read: TGTGCCAGTAGTAACAAGAATGAAAAA. Translating it yields CASSNKNEK. The whole CDR3 sequence is CASSNKNEKLFF.

Partial CDR3 DNA: TGCGCCAGCACCCCAGAAGGTAGCGGGAGGGCCTTTTTAACCTACAATGAG. Translation: CASTPEGSGRAFLTYNE. The whole CDR3 protein reads CASTPEGSGRAFLTYNEQFF. The genes are TRBV5-1 and TRBJ2-1, with TRBD2 identical over 11 bases. The CDR3 extends 3 residues past the end of the read, so its final part is completed from the germline J gene. Germline CDR1 and CDR2: SGHRS and YFSETQ. This CDR3 spans 20 amino acids. V shed 6 bases and J 2 bases; nucleotides not matched to a gene: 19.

With regard to this clone: The CDR3 end lies 3 residues beyond the end of the read and is filled in from the germline J gene. The chain joins TRBV20-1 to TRBJ1-6; TRBD1 matches at 7 bases. The CDR3 is 15 amino acids. Germline CDR1 and CDR2: DFQATT and SNEGSKA (reference sequence). V trimming: 6 bases; J trimming: 10 bases; junction bases outside the gene matches: 15. The part of the CDR3 DNA that was read is TGCAGTGCCAGTTTGAAGGGGAGGGGGCCCTCACCC. It specifies CSASLKGRGPSP. The complete CDR3 protein is CSASLKGRGPSPLHF.